These T cell receptor beta chains were read from a single sample in a study of human T cells and chemical hapten exposure. TCRdb independently ran MiXCR on the RACE reads; one entry per CDR3 protein. The sample has fewer than 100,000 distinct CDR3 sequences; about an eighth are singletons. The specimen was whole blood, collected in connection with sensitization to the hapten diphenylcyclopropenone (DPC). All receptors come from a woman aged 40 to 50 with alopecia areata. Some clones in this sample may be carry-over from other donors' samples. The CDR3 runs from the conserved cysteine through the conserved F or W. Each record gives: V gene, D gene, clone size, J gene, CDR3 protein. D genes are given only for firm matches. The size of a clone is reported for some rows only, either as once, few or many, or as a class for expanded clones.

TRBV4-3	NA	few	TRBJ2-1	CASSYQYQVTSYNEQFF
TRBV20-1	NA	NA	TRBJ2-5	CSVTDGYQETQYF
TRBV9	NA	NA	TRBJ2-6	CASSATGSGANVLTF
TRBV11-2	NA	NA	TRBJ1-4	CASSSDGVNEKLFF
TRBV27	NA	NA	TRBJ2-2	CASSSSPGGELFF
TRBV27	NA	NA	TRBJ2-3	CASSLSQGTDTQYF
TRBV5-1	NA	NA	TRBJ2-5	CASSIGTLGETQYF
TRBV5-6	TRBD2	NA	TRBJ2-3	CASSLGRTSGSRTDTQYF
TRBV18	NA	NA	TRBJ1-1	CASSPPQRTGNTEAFF
TRBV29-1	NA	NA	TRBJ2-7	CSVEGANPYEQYF
TRBV7-9	NA	few	TRBJ2-4	CASSGAPKNIQYF
TRBV4-3	NA	few	TRBJ1-1	CASSQSPGQNTEAFF
TRBV19	NA	few	TRBJ2-7	CASSMTGSTYEQYF
TRBV24-1	TRBD2	NA	TRBJ2-5	CATSDFIGTNQETQYF
TRBV20-1	TRBD1	NA	TRBJ1-1	CSAKDIQGGTEAFF
TRBV27	NA	few	TRBJ2-7	CASRGFSYEQYF
TRBV20-1	TRBD2	NA	TRBJ2-5	CSVPGLANQETQYF
TRBV11-1	TRBD1	many	TRBJ2-1	CASSTGQGNEQFF
TRBV6-2/TRBV6-3	NA	many	TRBJ1-1	CASSPPPSRGKNTEAFF
TRBV6-2/TRBV6-3	NA	many	TRBJ2-7	CASSYGPLTDEQYF
TRBV6-2/TRBV6-3	NA	NA	TRBJ2-1	CASSSSLDYHNEQFF
TRBV10-3	NA	few	TRBJ2-1	CAISDPQITYNEQFF
TRBV12-3/TRBV12-4	TRBD2	few	TRBJ2-3	CASSLVGLAVTDTQYF
TRBV4-1	TRBD2	many	TRBJ2-1	CASSLNPGLANEQFF
TRBV5-4	NA	NA	TRBJ1-1	CASSLTARDTEAFF
TRBV27	NA	many	TRBJ2-5	CASSSLLHGETQYF
TRBV6-2/TRBV6-3	TRBD2	NA	TRBJ2-3	CASRWNSGRPDTQYF
TRBV4-3	NA	many	TRBJ1-6	CASSQELVPGQRSPLHF
TRBV20-1	NA	few	TRBJ2-3	CSAEDGRTARDTQYF
TRBV6-6	NA	few	TRBJ2-3	CASSYSNPSTDTQYF
TRBV20-1	TRBD2	NA	TRBJ2-4	CSATGTSVDKNIQYF
TRBV3-1	TRBD2	NA	TRBJ2-1	CASSQGSAGALFNEQFF
TRBV6-5	NA	few	TRBJ1-6	CASSPPGNSPLHF
TRBV9	NA	few	TRBJ2-3	CASSAEGGLTDTQYF
TRBV6-2/TRBV6-3	TRBD2	NA	TRBJ2-3	CGSSYEETSGTDTQYF
TRBV7-2	NA	NA	TRBJ2-3	CASSLFRGRNTDTQYF
TRBV2	NA	few	TRBJ2-2	CASSEAAGWDTGELFF
TRBV6-2/TRBV6-3	NA	many	TRBJ2-2	CASHLTGTPGVTGELFF
TRBV4-2	TRBD1	many	TRBJ1-1	CASSQALADRAEAFF
TRBV29-1	NA	few	TRBJ1-1	CSVVRGHGTEAFF
TRBV20-1	NA	few	TRBJ2-1	CSARDPAQSYNEQFF
TRBV2	NA	few	TRBJ2-7	CASSERAGAYEQYF
TRBV30	NA	NA	TRBJ2-7	CAWSVGGSNEQYF
TRBV23-1	TRBD1	NA	TRBJ1-5	CASSQQDRDYCQPQHF
TRBV4-3	NA	many	TRBJ2-7	CASSQALWGRPYEQYF
TRBV29-1	NA	NA	TRBJ2-7	CSVAMVVSGEQYF
TRBV7-2	TRBD1	once	TRBJ1-6	CASSLEQGSPLHF
TRBV6-5	TRBD1	NA	TRBJ2-7	CASSYSGQGTYEQYF
TRBV28	NA	many	TRBJ1-1	CASSLVAGNEAFF
TRBV6-2/TRBV6-3	NA	many	TRBJ2-1	CASSYSPLQGIYNEQFF
TRBV20-1	TRBD2	NA	TRBJ2-2	CSASPSGANTGELFF
TRBV10-3	NA	few	TRBJ1-2	CAISETASAVYGYTF
TRBV7-2	TRBD1	many	TRBJ1-2	CASSLGGTGGMNYGYTF
TRBV6-5	NA	NA	TRBJ1-1	CASSTETNTEAFF
TRBV7-2	NA	NA	TRBJ2-5	CASSPDRSRGETQYF
TRBV4-3	NA	few	TRBJ1-4	CASSHVPGSTNEKLFF
TRBV14	TRBD2	NA	TRBJ2-1	CASSWGLATYNEQFF
TRBV27	NA	few	TRBJ1-5	CASSLLPGDQPQHF
TRBV20-1	NA	NA	TRBJ2-5	CSADGVYERVEETQYF